Listed here is a single T cell receptor beta chain. No antigen is known for it. Base qualities are not provided; no much larger clone lies one nucleotide away. The sample is drawn from a study (dated by TCRdb to about 2016). Libraries were constructed by RT-PCR. TCRdb lists the instrument as Illumina MiSeq. The public reads were quality trimmed at Q25 with fastp and then assembled into clones with MiXCR by TCRdb, keeping productive beta chains. One record per CDR3 amino acid sequence lists the most common genes and DNA. This sample holds approximately 720,000 distinct CDR3 sequences; 14% were observed only once. Of the sample, roughly 3.9% falls within the top ten clones. The CDR3, from cysteine to phenylalanine, totals 15 residues. This entry keeps only the CDR3 DNA: 45 bases, framed from base 1. The germline V gene yields SNHLY for CDR1 and FYNNEI for CDR2. Ends trimmed: V by 6 bases, J by 6 bases; bases unmatched to a gene: 7.

The sequence came from a female donor in good health, serving as a healthy control. The sequenced sample consisted of memory CD4+ T cells from blood. The rearrangement joined TRBV2 to TRBJ2-2, and 10 junction bases match TRBD2. The bases read TGTGCCAGCAGCGAAAGCGGGAGGGCCTCCGGGGAGCTGTTTTTT. Its product reads: CASSESGRASGELFF. Full variable domain (CDR3 extended with the reference TRBV2 and TRBJ2-2 proteins): EPEVTQTPSHQVTQMGQEVILRCVPISNHLYFYWYRQILGQKVEFLVSFYNNEISEKSEIFDDQFSVERPDGSNFTLKIRSTKLEDSAMYFCASSESGRASGELFFGEGSRLTVL.